The clone carrying this TCR beta chain was observed at least ten times. What it recognizes is unknown. The data are from a study of beta chain features in type 1 diabetes. Study-wide background: There was similarity between patients and healthy donors in age, gender and cell yields. Examined across all samples were over 85 million sorted cells. Points from the study as a whole: TCRB CDR3s were moderately but significantly shorter in Type 1 diabetes patients in all four CD4+ subsets.

Sequenced material consisted of expressed TCRB transcripts (all of the isolated RNA was reverse transcribed). Method: immunoSEQ multiplex PCR; TCRdb's copy keeps in-frame clones and lacks some. This table holds about 160,000 clones, under 9.5% found once. The sample was central memory CD4+ T cells from blood. This clonotype was sampled from a man between 18 and 35 years old with type 1 diabetes.

In DNA form, the CDR3 reads TGTGCCAGCAGCCCTAGCGGGAGGTCCTACAATGAGCAGTTCTTC. Residues: CASSPSGRSYNEQFF. The chain links TRBV5-4 to TRBJ2-1; 11 nucleotides align to TRBD2. This CDR3 is built from 15 residues. In germline, CDR1 is SGHNT, CDR2 YYREEE (reference sequence). V lost 4 bases to trimming and J lost 1 base; unmatched junction nucleotides: 1.